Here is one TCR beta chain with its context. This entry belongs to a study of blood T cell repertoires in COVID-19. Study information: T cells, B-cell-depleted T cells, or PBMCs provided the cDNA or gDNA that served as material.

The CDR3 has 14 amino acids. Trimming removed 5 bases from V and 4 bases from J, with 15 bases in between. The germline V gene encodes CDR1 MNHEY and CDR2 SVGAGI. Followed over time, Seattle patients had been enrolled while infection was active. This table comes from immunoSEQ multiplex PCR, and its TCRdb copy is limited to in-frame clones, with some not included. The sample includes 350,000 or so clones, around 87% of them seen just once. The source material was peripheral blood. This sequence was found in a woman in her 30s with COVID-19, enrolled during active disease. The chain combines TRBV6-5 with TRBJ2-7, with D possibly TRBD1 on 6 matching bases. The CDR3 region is CASSTGTQLYEQYF. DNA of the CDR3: TGTGCCAGCAGTACCGGGACACAATTGTACGAGCAGTACTTC.